This is a list of T cell receptor beta chains from one sample in a study of T cells in Graves' hyperthyroidism and ophthalmopathy. TCRdb independently ran MiXCR on the multiplex PCR reads; one entry per CDR3 protein. Of 450,000 to 700,000 distinct CDR3 sequences listed, roughly 50% are singletons. The specimen was peripheral blood or thyroid tissue (not recorded which). These receptors all come from a young woman with Graves' hyperthyroidism. CDR3s include the opening cysteine and the closing phenylalanine or tryptophan. D genes are given only for firm matches. Only part of the rows carry a size: once, few, many, or a class if the clone is expanded.

TRBJ1-1 TRBD1 many TRBV6-2/TRBV6-3 CASSYWDRAVGTEAFF TGTGCCAGCAGTTACTGGGACAGGGCCGTCGGCACTGAAGCTTTCTTT
TRBJ2-5 TRBD2 . TRBV20-1 CSAQEGLAGGKETQYF TGCAGTGCTCAAGAGGGACTAGCGGGAGGTAAAGAGACCCAGTACTTC
TRBJ2-7 . many TRBV3-1 CASSQTRNRGGLFEQYF TGTGCCAGCAGCCAAACCCGCAACAGGGGAGGTCTTTTCGAGCAGTACTTC
TRBJ2-2 . many TRBV24-1 CATSDPALSGRNTGELFF TGTGCCACCAGTGATCCAGCGTTGTCGGGAAGGAACACCGGGGAGCTGTTTTTT
TRBJ1-1 . . TRBV7-2 CASNQVGGNTEAFF TGCGCCAGCAACCAAGTGGGAGGGAACACTGAAGCTTTCTTT
TRBJ2-1 TRBD1 . TRBV7-9 CASSPRQGIYNEQFF TGTGCCAGCAGCCCAAGACAGGGCATCTACAATGAGCAGTTCTTC
TRBJ2-7 . many TRBV5-1 CASSLFGMSGEQYF TGCGCCAGCAGCTTGTTTGGGATGTCGGGGGAGCAGTACTTC
TRBJ2-7 TRBD2 once TRBV20-1 CSAQTSGSSREQYF TGCAGTGCTCAGACTAGCGGGAGCTCGCGCGAGCAGTACTTC
TRBJ1-2 . many TRBV24-1 CATSDPQGVQGNYGYTF TGTGCCACCAGTGACCCTCAAGGGGTTCAGGGAAACTATGGCTACACCTTC
TRBJ1-4 TRBD1 many TRBV7-2 CASSPNRGSNEKLFF TGTGCCAGCAGCCCGAACAGGGGGTCTAATGAAAAACTGTTTTTT
TRBJ2-7 TRBD1 . TRBV20-1 CSASSPTRDSSYEQYF TGCAGTGCCAGCTCACCTACCCGGGACAGCTCCTACGAGCAGTACTTC
TRBJ2-2 . . TRBV2 CASSEPTTGELFF TGTGCCAGCAGTGAACCGACGACAGGGGAGCTGTTTTTT
TRBJ1-5 . many TRBV30 CAWSVGSQPQHF TGTGCCTGGAGTGTTGGAAGTCAGCCCCAGCATTTT
TRBJ2-2 . . TRBV7-8 CASSQVSRVPGELFF TGTGCCAGCAGCCAGGTGTCCAGGGTCCCCGGGGAGCTGTTTTTT
TRBJ1-2 TRBD1 . TRBV27 CASNTGGRNYGYTF TGTGCCAGCAACACAGGGGGTCGGAACTATGGCTACACCTTC
TRBJ1-1 TRBD1 many TRBV7-9 CASSRQGRNTEAFF TGTGCCAGCAGCAGACAGGGCCGGAACACTGAAGCTTTCTTT
TRBJ1-2 TRBD1 . TRBV2 CASSPQGLPLDGYTF TGTGCCAGCAGCCCACAGGGGCTACCCTTGGATGGCTACACCTTC
TRBJ2-1 . . TRBV12-3/TRBV12-4 CASSLVGIGAYNEQFF TGTGCCAGCAGTTTAGTGGGAATTGGCGCCTACAATGAGCAGTTCTTC
TRBJ1-2 . many TRBV5-4 CASSLEQYNYGYTF TGTGCCAGCAGCTTGGAGCAGTATAACTATGGCTACACCTTC
TRBJ1-1 . . TRBV9 CASHGQGRAEAFF TGTGCCAGCCACGGGCAGGGGAGGGCTGAAGCTTTCTTT
TRBJ1-2 TRBD1 . TRBV25-1 CASSATGGCYGYTF TGTGCCAGCAGTGCCACAGGGGGCTGCTATGGCTACACCTTC
TRBJ2-7 . . TRBV7-3 CASSLGPGLNNEQYF TGTGCCAGCAGCTTAGGTCCAGGGCTGAACAATGAGCAGTACTTC
TRBJ1-2 TRBD1 . TRBV2 CASSLTGTGVSAPVYGYTF TGTGCCAGCAGTTTAACCGGGACAGGGGTTTCTGCCCCCGTTTATGGCTACACCTTC
TRBJ2-7 . many TRBV7-8 CASSLAFAEETYEQYF TGTGCCAGCAGCTTAGCCTTTGCGGAGGAGACCTACGAGCAGTACTTC
TRBJ2-2 TRBD1 . TRBV6-5 CASSEHWTGGAGSGELFF TGTGCCAGCAGTGAACATTGGACAGGGGGCGCAGGAAGCGGGGAGCTGTTTTTT
TRBJ2-7 . many TRBV12-3/TRBV12-4 CASSFAEIYEQYF TGTGCCAGCAGTTTTGCGGAAATCTACGAGCAGTACTTC
TRBJ1-3 . many TRBV12-3/TRBV12-4 CASSPGYSGNTIYF TGTGCCAGCAGTCCAGGGTACTCTGGAAACACCATATATTTT
TRBJ2-7 TRBD1 . TRBV10-2 CASSESRTGASYEQYF TGCGCCAGCAGTGAGTCCCGGACAGGAGCCTCCTACGAGCAGTACTTC
TRBJ1-2 . many TRBV5-8 CASSLEDANYGYTF TGTGCCAGCAGCTTGGAAGACGCGAACTATGGCTACACCTTC
TRBJ2-7 TRBD2 . TRBV27 CASSLLAGAISYEQYF TGTGCCAGCAGTTTATTAGCGGGAGCGATCTCCTACGAGCAGTACTTC
TRBJ1-5 . many TRBV5-5 CASSLLVGGLPQHF TGTGCCAGCAGCCTACTAGTAGGGGGGCTGCCCCAGCATTTT
TRBJ2-2 . once TRBV5-4 CASSLVGGRELFF TGTGCCAGCAGCTTGGTGGGCGGTCGGGAGCTGTTTTTT
TRBJ1-5 . few TRBV6-2/TRBV6-3 CATRTGYSNQPQHF TGTGCCACGAGGACCGGCTATAGCAATCAGCCCCAGCATTTT
TRBJ2-7 . many TRBV10-3 CAISEYNPEVAYEQYF TGTGCCATCAGTGAGTATAATCCAGAAGTAGCCTACGAGCAGTACTTC
TRBJ2-5 TRBD2 many TRBV6-5 CASSYSTSGRVETQYF TGTGCCAGCAGTTACTCGACTAGCGGGAGAGTGGAGACCCAGTACTTC
TRBJ2-2 . many TRBV20-1 CSARDATWGTGELFF TGCAGTGCTAGAGATGCGACCTGGGGCACCGGGGAGCTGTTTTTT
TRBJ1-6 . many TRBV6-5 CASRRVHGDSPLHF TGTGCCAGCAGGCGGGTCCATGGGGATTCACCCCTCCACTTT
TRBJ2-6 TRBD1 few TRBV24-1 CATSDSTGVNVLTF TGTGCCACCAGTGACAGCACAGGGGTCAACGTCCTGACTTTC
TRBJ1-2 TRBD1 . TRBV29-1 CSSDRVGPGYTF TGCAGCAGTGACAGGGTTGGCCCTGGCTACACCTTC
TRBJ2-7 . many TRBV7-6 CASSSVTYEQYF TGTGCCAGCAGCTCCGTCACCTACGAGCAGTACTTC
TRBJ1-6 . many TRBV27 CASSLKDSPLHF TGTGCCAGCAGTTTGAAAGATTCACCCCTCCACTTT
TRBJ1-2 . . TRBV2 CASSGRTSAYGYGYTF TGTGCCAGCAGTGGGAGGACTAGCGCCTACGGTTATGGCTACACCTTC
TRBJ2-1 . few TRBV7-9 CASSEVGGNNEQFF TGTGCCAGCAGCGAAGTAGGGGGAAACAATGAGCAGTTCTTC